A selection of T cell receptor beta chains follows, all from one sample in a study of brain T cells in children with intractable seizures. The repertoire was sequenced with immunoSEQ multiplex PCR; TCRdb's copy has only in-frame clones and lacks some. Of about 340,000 clones listed, 93% are singletons. The sample was peripheral blood, taken roughly 5 months after surgery. Source of these receptors: a boy in the first two years of life with tuberous sclerosis and intractable seizures. CDR3s include the opening cysteine and the closing phenylalanine or tryptophan. The D gene is left open where the match is weak. Size values are once, few and many counts, or a class for expanded clones, and some rows have none.

D	V	size	J	CDR3	DNA
TRBD2	TRBV9	.	TRBJ2-1	CASSGGTSGGAEQFF	TGTGCCAGCAGCGGTGGGACTAGCGGGGGGGCTGAGCAGTTCTTC
.	TRBV4-1	.	TRBJ2-7	CASSRRPWDVAYEQYF	TGCGCCAGCAGCCGCCGACCCTGGGACGTAGCCTACGAGCAGTACTTC
.	TRBV18	.	TRBJ1-1	CASSRQEREAFF	TGTGCCAGCTCACGACAGGAGAGAGAAGCTTTCTTT
.	TRBV6-5	.	TRBJ2-6	CASTITGSGANVLTF	TGTGCCAGCACCATTACGGGGTCTGGGGCCAACGTCCTGACTTTC
.	TRBV2	.	TRBJ1-2	CAGRRLDSNYGYTF	TGTGCCGGACGACGTCTGGACAGCAACTATGGCTACACCTTC
.	TRBV7-9	.	TRBJ2-5	CASSLGAGIEETQYF	TGTGCCAGCAGCTTAGGGGCCGGAATAGAAGAGACCCAGTACTTC
.	TRBV7-2	.	TRBJ2-7	CASSPIPDSYEQYF	TGTGCCAGCAGCCCGATTCCGGACAGCTACGAGCAGTACTTC
.	TRBV7-3	.	TRBJ2-5	CASSPQGRSNTTSETQYF	TGTGCCAGCAGCCCCCAAGGGCGGTCAAATACTACGTCGGAGACCCAGTACTTC
TRBD1	TRBV6-4	once	TRBJ2-3	CASSEAGTGLTDTQYF	TGTGCCAGCAGTGAAGCCGGGACAGGCCTAACAGATACGCAGTATTTT
.	TRBV11-2	.	TRBJ1-3	CASSYSSGNTIYF	TGTGCCAGCAGCTACAGCTCTGGAAACACCATATATTTT
TRBD2	TRBV27	few	TRBJ2-7	CASSPGTGGYEQYF	TGTGCCAGCAGCCCCGGGACGGGGGGGTACGAGCAGTACTTC
TRBD1	TRBV19	.	TRBJ1-5	CASSLAGGNQPQHF	TGTGCCAGTAGTTTGGCAGGGGGCAACCAGCCCCAGCATTTT
TRBD2	TRBV2	.	TRBJ2-2	CASSVGGGAYTGELFF	TGTGCCAGCAGTGTCGGCGGGGGGGCTTACACCGGGGAGCTGTTTTTT